The 21 T cell receptor beta chains listed next were all sequenced from one sample in a study of T-cell reconstitution after alpha-beta-depleted transplantation in children. Unique molecular identifiers were incorporated during preparation of the TCRbeta library. TCRdb used MiXCR to reprocess the PCR reads, holding one entry per CDR3 protein. The sample has about 460,000 distinct CDR3 sequences; 12% are singletons. This sample comprised PBMCs from the stem cell graft donor, obtained from the stem cell graft. The receptors were gathered from a human donor who donated a stem cell graft to a child with combined immunodeficiency.

This clonotype was seen a handful of times. V and J are TRBV12-3 or TRBV12-4 and TRBJ2-1, with a tentative D call TRBD1 (5 bases). This CDR3 comprises 15 residues. Trimming removed 7 bases from V and 4 bases from J, with 17 bases in between. Here the CDR3 DNA reads TGTGCCAGCAACCTAAGGGGCGGTTTGTACAATGAGCAGTTCTTC. Amino acid sequence: CASNLRGGLYNEQFF.

CDR3 region: CASSLRGGSEAFF. The DNA of the CDR3 is TGTGCCAGCAGTTTACGGGGGGGGTCTGAAGCTTTCTTT. The chain carries TRBV12-3 or TRBV12-4 and TRBJ1-1; weak D call: TRBD1 (5 bases). The CDR3 sequence is 13 residues long. V dropped 2 bases and J dropped 6 bases, with 10 bases sitting between them.

V and J are TRBV6-2 or TRBV6-3 and TRBJ2-1, with 12 nucleotides matching TRBD2. The CDR3 totals 19 residues. The V and J ends lost 2 bases and 3 bases, in that order; junction bases with no gene match: 11. Germline lookup yields CDR1 MNHEY and CDR2 SVGEGT. The CDR3 region has the DNA TGTGCCAGCAGTTACGTCAACCGGCAGGGACTAGCGGGCTACAATGAGCAGTTCTTC. Translating it yields CASSYVNRQGLAGYNEQFF.

V is TRBV12-3 or TRBV12-4 and J is TRBJ1-1; weak D call: TRBD1 (6 bases). The CDR3 spans 14 residues. V lost 7 bases, J lost 1 base, and 13 bases lay in between. The CDR3 region is CASKQGNSNTEAFF. Here the CDR3 DNA reads TGTGCCAGCAAACAGGGAAATTCGAACACTGAAGCTTTCTTT.

The V and J genes are TRBV20-1 and TRBJ2-1; TRBD2 aligns across 8 bases. CDR3 size: 14 residues. The germline V gene has CDR1 DFQATT and CDR2 SNEGSKA (reference sequence). With 6 bases clipped from V and 0 bases from J, the junction kept 4 bases outside the gene matches. CDR3 residues: CSALSGSSYNEQFF. DNA of the CDR3: TGCAGTGCCCTAAGCGGGAGCTCCTACAATGAGCAGTTCTTC.

This clonotype was observed at least ten times. The chain links TRBV10-3 to TRBJ1-2; a weak D match, TRBD1 (5 bases). There are 13 residues in the CDR3. Germline CDR1 ENHRY, CDR2 SYGVKD. The ends were cut back, 8 bases at V and 3 bases at J, with 13 bases in the middle. CDR3 loop: CAIGRGEDYGYTF. CDR3 nucleotides: TGTGCCATCGGTCGGGGCGAGGACTATGGCTACACCTTC.

This clonotype was counted a few times. V and J are TRBV7-3 and TRBJ2-1; TRBD2 aligns across 7 bases. V lost 5 bases, J lost 9 bases, and 13 bases stayed unmatched. The CDR3 is 15 residues long. Germline lookup yields CDR1 SGHTA and CDR2 FQGTGA. This CDR3 is CASSASGTLLGEQFF. The CDR3 nucleotides are TGTGCCAGCAGCGCGAGCGGGACCCTATTGGGTGAGCAGTTCTTC. Full variable domain (missing parts from reference TRBV7-3 and TRBJ2-1): GAGVSQTPSNKVTEKGKYVELRCDPISGHTALYWYRQSLGQGPEFLIYFQGTGAADDSGLPNDRFFAVRPEGSVSTLKIQRTERGDSAVYLCASSASGTLLGEQFFGPGTRLTVL.

The table lists this clonotype with a few counts. The chain links TRBV12-3 or TRBV12-4 to TRBJ1-1, with 7 bases fitting TRBD1. V trimming: 4 bases; J trimming: 7 bases; junction bases outside the gene matches: 6. The CDR3 runs 13 residues. Here the CDR3 reads CASSSSPGGEAFF. The CDR3 nucleotides are TGTGCCAGCAGTTCCAGCCCAGGGGGTGAAGCTTTCTTT.

This clonotype was observed a handful of times. V is TRBV10-2 and J is TRBJ2-3, with 8 bases aligning to TRBD2. Germline V CDR1 and CDR2: WSHSY, SAAADI. The CDR3 is made up of 15 amino acids. The V gene end was trimmed by 10 bases and the J gene end by 2 bases; junction bases not matched to a gene: 11. The CDR3 nucleotides are TGCGCCACCTCTCCCGGACTAGCCCTCACAGATACGCAGTATTTT. Translating it yields CATSPGLALTDTQYF.

This clonotype was observed a handful of times. The chain links TRBV5-1 to TRBJ1-1; D unresolved. The germline CDR1 and CDR2 sequences are SGHRS and YFSETQ. V lost 3 bases, J lost 5 bases, and 11 bases lay in between. CDR3 length equals 13 residues. CDR3 amino acids: CASSSQVGTEAFF. DNA of the CDR3: TGCGCCAGCAGCTCCCAGGTAGGAACTGAAGCTTTCTTT.

This clonotype was counted at least ten times. This chain connects TRBV20-1 to TRBJ2-1; D is unclear. The V end lost 5 bases, the J end lost 3 bases, and 11 bases lay between the germline ends. Germline lookup yields CDR1 DFQATT and CDR2 SNEGSKA (reference sequence). CDR3 length: 13 amino acids. The CDR3 bases are TGCAGTGCTGGGCCCTCTGGCTACAATGAGCAGTTCTTC. As protein: CSAGPSGYNEQFF.

J is TRBJ2-1 and V is TRBV7-6; 9 nucleotides line up with TRBD1. The V gene end was trimmed by 1 base and the J gene end by 2 bases; junction bases not matched to a gene: 9. The CDR3 is made up of 18 amino acids. CDR1 and CDR2 from the germline V gene are SGHVS and FNYEAQ. CDR3 sequence reads: CASSLVLATGGTYNEQFF. CDR3 in DNA: TGTGCCAGCAGCTTAGTCTTGGCGACAGGGGGGACCTACAATGAGCAGTTCTTC.

This clonotype has at least ten counts. The gene calls are TRBV12-3 or TRBV12-4 and TRBJ2-1, with TRBD2 matching over 10 bases. V was clipped by 6 bases and J by 3 bases; unmatched bases: 8. The CDR3 is 16 amino acids. The CDR3 DNA is TGTGCCAGCAGCAAAGCGGGGGGGATTAACTACAATGAGCAGTTCTTC. This sequence encodes CASSKAGGINYNEQFF.

This clonotype was found many times. V and J are TRBV27 and TRBJ2-2; D call uncertain. From germline, CDR1 is MNHEY and CDR2 SMNVEV (reference sequence). CDR3 length equals 12 residues. Trimming took 5 bases from V and 6 from J, leaving 7 bases between them. For the CDR3, the DNA is TGTGCCAGCAGTCCGTTCCCCGGGGAGCTGTTTTTT. As protein: CASSPFPGELFF.

The rearrangement joins TRBV7-2 to TRBJ2-2; TRBD2 agrees at 9 bases. Unmatched junction bases numbered 4, after V lost 0 bases and J lost 2 bases. Per germline, CDR1 SGHTA and CDR2 FQGNSA. The CDR3 consists of 17 residues. The CDR3 bases are TGTGCCAGCAGCTTAGCGTGGACTAGCGCCAACACCGGGGAGCTGTTTTTT. This gives the protein CASSLAWTSANTGELFF.

This clonotype has at least ten counts. V is TRBV12-3 or TRBV12-4 and J is TRBJ2-1; tentative D call: TRBD2 (6 bases). The CDR3 is made up of 12 amino acids. Trimming stripped 7 bases from V and 10 bases from J, with 14 bases between. CDR3 sequence: CASTWRGREQFF. Written as DNA, the CDR3 is TGTGCCAGCACCTGGAGGGGAAGGGAGCAGTTCTTC.

The sample holds many counts of this clonotype. The V and J genes are TRBV6-1 and TRBJ2-2; D remains ambiguous. Germline CDR1 and CDR2: MNHNS and SASEGT. This CDR3 contains 13 residues. The V and J ends lost 8 bases and 3 bases respectively, with 10 bases between them. The CDR3 sequence is CASFNGYTGELFF. CDR3 in DNA: TGTGCCAGCTTTAACGGATACACCGGGGAGCTGTTTTTT.

The rearrangement links TRBV30 to TRBJ1-2; TRBD1 matches at 7 bases. This CDR3 is 14 amino acids long. The ends lost 1 base at V and 7 bases at J; junction bases unmatched: 9. CDR1 is GTSNPN and CDR2 is SVGIG in the germline V gene (reference sequence). The chain's CDR3 is CAWSGDSRISGYTF. CDR3 bases: TGTGCCTGGAGTGGGGACAGCCGTATTTCTGGCTACACCTTC.

Of note for this clonotype: A read error may account for a junction end that differs from germline. The CDR3: CASSGASGFQGTQYF. The CDR3 DNA is TGTGCCAGCAGTGGGGCTAGCGGATTTCAAGGGACCCAGTACTTC. The chain links TRBV25-1 to TRBJ2-5, with TRBD2 matching 7 bases. Germline V gene sequence: CDR1 MGHDK, CDR2 SYGVNS. The CDR3 is 15 residues long.

This clonotype has only a few counts. This sequence joins TRBV19 and TRBJ2-7; weak D call: TRBD2 (6 bases). Germline V gene lookup returns CDR1 LNHDA and CDR2 SQIVND (reference sequence). V gave up 6 bases and J gave up 3 bases, with 18 bases separating them. The CDR3 is 15 amino acids. The DNA of the CDR3 is TGTGCCAGTAGCCCGGGGGACTTCGATATCTACGAGCAGTACTTC. Protein product: CASSPGDFDIYEQYF.

J is TRBJ2-1 and V is TRBV5-1; 8 nucleotides agree with TRBD2. The CDR3 sequence is 14 residues long. Germline trimming cut 3 bases from V and 2 bases from J; bases unmatched to any gene: 1. Per the germline V gene, CDR1 is SGHRS and CDR2 is YFSETQ. Here the CDR3 reads CASSWGLAYNEQFF. The CDR3 DNA is TGCGCCAGCAGCTGGGGACTAGCCTACAATGAGCAGTTCTTC.